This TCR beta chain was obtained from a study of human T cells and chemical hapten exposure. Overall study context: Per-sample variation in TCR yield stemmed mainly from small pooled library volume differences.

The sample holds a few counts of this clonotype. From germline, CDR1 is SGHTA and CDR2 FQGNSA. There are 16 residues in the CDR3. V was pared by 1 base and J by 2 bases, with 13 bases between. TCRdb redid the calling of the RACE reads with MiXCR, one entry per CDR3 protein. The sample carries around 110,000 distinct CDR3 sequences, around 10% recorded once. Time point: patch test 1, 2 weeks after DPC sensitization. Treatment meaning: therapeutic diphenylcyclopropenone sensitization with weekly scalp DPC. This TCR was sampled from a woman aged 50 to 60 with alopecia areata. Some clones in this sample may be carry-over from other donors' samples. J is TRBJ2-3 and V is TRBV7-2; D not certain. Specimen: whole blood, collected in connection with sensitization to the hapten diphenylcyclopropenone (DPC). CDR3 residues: CASSLGGVGYTDTQYF. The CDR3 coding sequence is TGTGCCAGCAGCTTAGGTGGTGTCGGGTACACAGATACGCAGTATTTT.